One and the same sample provided the 25 T cell receptor beta chains below, sequenced in a study of CD8+CD57+ T cells in acquired aplastic anemia. Genomic DNA templated the TCR beta VDJ and CDR3 profiling. In TCRdb, the reads were re-called with MiXCR into one record per CDR3 protein. The table records some 220,000 distinct CDR3 sequences, 30% to 40% of them present only once. Sequenced: sorted CD4+, CD8+, or CD8+CD57+ T cells (not recorded which) from PBMCs. The receptors originated from a human donor in good health, serving as a control.

The genes are TRBV24-1 and TRBJ1-1; TRBD1 agrees at 7 bases. Germline lookup yields CDR1 KGHDR and CDR2 SFDVKD. V lost 6 bases, J lost 6 bases, and 9 bases stayed unmatched. CDR3 size: 14 residues. The CDR3 loop reads CATSPSGTASEAFF. The CDR3 region has the DNA TGTGCCACCAGTCCTAGCGGGACAGCCTCTGAAGCTTTCTTT.

Remarks on this clonotype: This could be a read error, since a much larger clone is one nucleotide away. This chain's CDR3 is CASRASGACGYTF. CDR3 in DNA: TGTGCCAGCAGAGCTTCGGGGGCCTGTGGCTACACCTTC. This chain uses TRBV6-1 with TRBJ1-2; tentatively, D is TRBD1 (6 bases). The CDR3 runs 13 residues. The V end lost 6 bases, the J end lost 7 bases, and 15 bases lay between the germline ends. The germline V gene encodes CDR1 MNHNS and CDR2 SASEGT.

This clonotype was counted ten times or more. The rearrangement uses TRBV9 and TRBJ1-2; D is unresolved. CDR1 and CDR2 from the germline V gene are SGDLS and YYNGEE. There are 14 residues in the CDR3. Trimming cost V 0 bases and J 6 bases, with 12 bases left between them. Here the CDR3 DNA reads TGTGCCAGCAGCGTAGTTAGGCCTCGGGATGGCTACACCTTC. Translating gives CASSVVRPRDGYTF.

This clonotype was detected many times. CDR3 sequence: CASSQGTGSRNTIYF. CDR3 sequence (DNA): TGTGCCAGCAGCCAAGGAACAGGGAGTAGAAACACCATATATTTT. The rearrangement uses TRBV3-1 and TRBJ1-3; possibly TRBD1 for D (6 bases). Trimming removed 1 base at V and 5 bases at J, with 12 bases between. Germline CDR1 reads LGHDT; CDR2 reads YNNKEL (reference sequence). The CDR3 is 15 amino acids.

This clonotype occurred many times. The chain has TRBV2 and TRBJ1-2; TRBD1 matches 9 bases. CDR1 SNHLY and CDR2 FYNNEI come from the germline V gene. The CDR3 sequence is 13 residues long. Unmatched junction bases numbered 7, after V lost 6 bases and J lost 8 bases. CDR3: CASRGDRVKGYTF. The CDR3 DNA sequence: TGTGCCAGCAGGGGGGACAGGGTAAAGGGCTACACCTTC.

This sequence joins TRBV19 and TRBJ2-2, with TRBD1 identical over 9 bases. The CDR3 length is 14 residues. V gave up 6 bases and J gave up 4 bases; unmatched junction bases: 3. From germline, CDR1 is LNHDA and CDR2 SQIVND (reference sequence). The CDR3 spells CASRMTGGTGELFF. DNA for the CDR3: TGTGCCAGTAGGATGACAGGGGGCACCGGGGAGCTGTTTTTT.

This clonotype was detected ten times or more. The chain has TRBV12-3 or TRBV12-4 and TRBJ2-7, with D possibly being TRBD1 (6 bases). CDR3 length: 13 residues. Trimming cost V 2 bases and J 6 bases, with 11 bases left between them. CDR3 residues: CASSLNRVGEQYF. CDR3 DNA: TGTGCCAGCAGTTTAAACAGGGTAGGCGAGCAGTACTTC.

This clonotype was detected many times. The chain employs TRBV2 and TRBJ1-6, with D uncertain. This CDR3 has 13 residues. Germline-derived CDR1 and CDR2 are SNHLY and FYNNEI. With 11 bases removed from V and 7 bases from J, the gap between germline ends came to 15 bases. CDR3 nucleotide sequence: TGTGCCTGTCGACCTAACGGGAATTCACCCCTCCACTTT. This translates into CACRPNGNSPLHF.

This clonotype was counted between two and nine times. The rearrangement uses TRBV6-5 and TRBJ1-4; D is ambiguous. There are 17 residues in the CDR3. V was pared by 4 bases and J by 7 bases, with 22 bases between. CDR1 is MNHEY, CDR2 SVGAGI, per germline. CDR3 sequence: CASSSLAAGPFGEKLFF. Written as DNA, the CDR3 is TGTGCCAGCAGTTCCCTGGCGGCGGGCCCATTCGGTGAAAAACTGTTTTTT.

A note on this clonotype: At one end, the junction sequence differs from germline, possibly due to a read error. The chain combines TRBV5-6 with TRBJ1-5, with TRBD1 as a possible D gene (6 bases). Germline V gene lookup returns CDR1 SGHDT and CDR2 YYEEEE. The CDR3 loop spans 14 amino acids. CDR3 sequence reads: CASSRLWDNQLQHF. In DNA form, the CDR3 reads TGTGCCAGCAGCCGCCTTTGGGACAATCAGCTCCAGCATTTT.

Concerning this clonotype itself: A much bigger clone sits one base away, suggesting this may be a read error. This chain joins TRBV11-1 and TRBJ2-1; 8 bases line up with TRBD2. V lost 8 bases and J lost 2; bases outside the gene matches: 5. In germline, CDR1 is SGHAT, CDR2 FQDESV (reference sequence). CDR3 length equals 14 residues. CDR3 region: CASGVAGTYNEQFF. CDR3 nucleotides: TGTGCCAGCGGCGTAGCGGGGACCTACAATGAGCAGTTCTTC.

This clonotype was picked up a small number of times. The chain joins TRBV30 to TRBJ2-3, with D possibly TRBD1 on 6 matching bases. Germline values: CDR1 GTSNPN, CDR2 SVGIG (reference sequence). The CDR3 has 14 residues. Trimming stripped 3 bases from V and 0 bases from J, with 10 bases between. This CDR3 reads CAWSQGLSTDTQYF. CDR3 bases: TGTGCCTGGAGCCAGGGGCTGAGCACAGATACGCAGTATTTT. Based on the CDR3 plus reference TRBV30 and TRBJ2-3, the full variable domain is SQTIHQWPATLVQPVGSPLSLECTVEGTSNPNLYWYRQAAGRGLQLLFYSVGIGQISSEVPQNLSASRPQDRQFILSSKKLLLSDSGFYLCAWSQGLSTDTQYFGPGTRLTVL.

The chain employs TRBV5-5 and TRBJ1-4, with 7 bases lining up with TRBD1. Looked up from germline, CDR1 is SGHKS and CDR2 is YYEKEE (reference sequence). The CDR3 spans 15 residues. The V and J ends lost 4 bases and 6 bases, in that order; junction bases with no gene match: 9. CDR3 bases: TGTGCCAGCAGCCGAGACAGGGTAGGGTATGAAAAACTGTTTTTT. It is translated as CASSRDRVGYEKLFF.

This clonotype has ten or more counts. J is TRBJ1-1 and V is TRBV7-9; the D gene is possibly TRBD1 (6 bases). CDR1 and CDR2 from the germline V gene are SEHNR and FQNEAQ (reference sequence). Trimming stripped 2 bases from V and 4 bases from J, with 8 bases between. The CDR3 consists of 13 residues. The CDR3 sequence: CASSLSGATEAFF. In nucleotides, the CDR3 is TGTGCCAGCAGCTTATCGGGGGCCACTGAAGCTTTCTTT.

About this clonotype: This clone may be a read error of a much larger clone one base away. CDR3 sequence (DNA): TGTGCCAGCAGTTCTCACTGGGGTGGCTACACCTTC. This translates into CASSSHWGGYTF. V usage is TRBV7-9 and J usage is TRBJ1-2; D call uncertain. The V end was cut by 6 bases, the J end by 7 bases, with 12 bases between. The CDR3 totals 12 residues. Germline assignment: CDR1 SEHNR and CDR2 FQNEAQ (reference sequence).

This clonotype was seen at least ten times. V and J are TRBV20-1 and TRBJ2-5; D is unclear. The CDR3 is made up of 12 amino acids. Germline CDR1 and CDR2: DFQATT and SNEGSKA (reference sequence). The germline V and J ends were trimmed by 3 bases and 0 bases, with 5 bases remaining between them. CDR3 nucleotides: TGCAGTGCTAGGGCGTACCAAGAGACCCAGTACTTC. Its protein is CSARAYQETQYF.

This clonotype was observed many times. This rearrangement joins TRBV6-1 to TRBJ1-2; D unclear. The CDR3 is 15 residues long. The germline V gene has CDR1 MNHNS and CDR2 SASEGT. Trimming cost V 5 bases and J 0 bases, with 13 bases left between them. The CDR3 nucleotides read TGTGCCAGCAGTCAAGGAGCCATAGCTAACTATGGCTACACCTTC. Translating gives CASSQGAIANYGYTF.

This clonotype occurred a few times. The chain employs TRBV9 and TRBJ1-1; 9 bases agree with TRBD1. The CDR3 spans 17 residues. Trimming took 3 bases from V and 4 from J; bases not matched to a gene: 13. Germline V gene sequence: CDR1 SGDLS, CDR2 YYNGEE. DNA of the CDR3: TGTGCCAGCAGCGCTCAAGGACAGGGGATGGGGGTCACTGAAGCTTTCTTT. Protein sequence: CASSAQGQGMGVTEAFF.

This clonotype was seen many times. The chain has TRBV7-3 and TRBJ2-7, with D perhaps TRBD1 or TRBD2 (7 bases each). Per germline, CDR1 SGHTA and CDR2 FQGTGA. Trimming pared 2 bases from V and 2 bases from J, leaving 10 bases between. The length of the CDR3 is 14 residues. This chain's CDR3 is CASSLQGGAYEQYF. CDR3 coding DNA: TGTGCCAGCAGCTTACAGGGGGGGGCCTACGAGCAGTACTTC.

The chain links TRBV19 to TRBJ1-2, with D unresolved. The germline gives CDR1 LNHDA, CDR2 SQIVND (reference sequence). The ends were cut back, 7 bases at V and 4 bases at J, with 13 bases in the middle. The CDR3 totals 13 residues. The CDR3 nucleotides are TGTGCCAGTAACCGGGCCTTAATCTATGGCTACACCTTC. Translated: CASNRALIYGYTF.

The rearrangement joins TRBV20-1 to TRBJ2-3; 7 positions match TRBD2. The CDR3 has 14 amino acids. Germline CDR1 is DFQATT and CDR2 is SNEGSKA (reference sequence). With 4 bases clipped from V and 4 bases from J, the junction kept 8 bases outside the gene matches. The CDR3 reads CSATEASGPDTQYF. CDR3 in DNA: TGCAGTGCTACGGAGGCTAGCGGACCAGATACGCAGTATTTT.

The V and J genes are TRBV12-3 or TRBV12-4 and TRBJ2-7; D is perhaps TRBD1 (6 bases). V was clipped by 4 bases and J by 0 bases, with 22 bases between them. This CDR3 region has 18 residues. CDR3 loop: CASSSSSMGPGVSYEQYF. Written as DNA, the CDR3 is TGTGCCAGCAGTTCATCGTCCATGGGTCCAGGGGTCTCCTACGAGCAGTACTTC.

This sequence joins TRBV27 and TRBJ1-5; tentatively, D is TRBD1 (5 bases). CDR1 MNHEY and CDR2 SMNVEV come from the germline V gene (reference sequence). The germline V and J ends were trimmed by 3 bases and 5 bases, with 11 bases remaining between them. The CDR3 spans 14 residues. The CDR3 reads CASSFSGTHQPQHF. The CDR3 DNA reads as TGTGCCAGCAGTTTTTCAGGGACCCATCAGCCCCAGCATTTT.

This clonotype was observed at least ten times. The chain joins TRBV6-1 to TRBJ1-6; no firm D call. CDR3 length: 12 amino acids. Deletions cut 2 bases from V and 7 bases from J, with 3 bases between. Germline V CDR1 and CDR2: MNHNS, SASEGT. The CDR3 is CASSEQNSPLHF. The DNA of the CDR3 is TGTGCCAGCAGTGAACAGAATTCACCCCTCCACTTT.

The V and J genes are TRBV10-3 and TRBJ2-5, with 14 positions matching TRBD2. Germline V gene lookup returns CDR1 ENHRY and CDR2 SYGVKD. V was clipped by 5 bases and J by 7 bases; unmatched bases: 3. CDR3 length: 14 amino acids. The CDR3 DNA reads as TGTGCCATCAGTTCAGGACTAGCGGGGGGGACCCAGTACTTC. Amino acids: CAISSGLAGGTQYF.